A selection of T cell receptor beta chains follows, all from one sample in a study of vaccination and CD4 T cells after COVID-19. TCRdb analysed the PCR reads with MiXCR anew, one entry per CDR3 protein. Of approximately 10,000 distinct CDR3 sequences in the sample, around a third were seen once. These TCRs are of unknown antigen specificity. Source material: CD4+ T cells from blood, cultured in vitro. The source of these receptors is a human donor in good health. Each CDR3 is given with its conserved first and last residue. Each record gives: D gene, J gene, V gene, clone size, CDR3 DNA, CDR3 protein. A D gene is named only where the DNA matches it firmly. Not every row has a clone size; where given, it reads once, few, many or a size class.

D: -
J: TRBJ2-4
V: TRBV7-9
size: -
DNA: TGTGCCAGCATGGGGACTGGCAAAAACATTCAGTACTTC
CDR3: CASMGTGKNIQYF

D: -
J: TRBJ1-2
V: TRBV20-1
size: -
DNA: TGCAGTACTAGAGTAGGGGGGGGATATGGCTACACCTTC
CDR3: CSTRVGGGYGYTF

D: -
J: TRBJ2-3
V: TRBV14
size: -
DNA: TGTGCCAGCAGCCAAGATCTCCACACCACAGATACGCAGTATTTT
CDR3: CASSQDLHTTDTQYF

D: -
J: TRBJ2-5
V: TRBV6-8
size: few
DNA: TGTGCCACCCTGACACCACCGGACAGAAAAGAGACCCAGTACTTC
CDR3: CATLTPPDRKETQYF

D: -
J: TRBJ2-7
V: TRBV6-2/TRBV6-3
size: -
DNA: TGTGCCAGCAGTTCCTATCTCTACGAGCAGTACTTC
CDR3: CASSSYLYEQYF

D: -
J: TRBJ1-2
V: TRBV28
size: -
DNA: TGTGCCAGCGGAGTTGTGGGGACACATTATGGCTACACCTTC
CDR3: CASGVVGTHYGYTF

D: TRBD1
J: TRBJ2-1
V: TRBV7-9
size: few
DNA: TGTGCCAGCAGCTTAATGTCAGGGGGTGATGAGCAGTTCTTC
CDR3: CASSLMSGGDEQFF

D: TRBD2
J: TRBJ2-7
V: TRBV12-3/TRBV12-4
size: -
DNA: TGTGCCAGCAGTTTGCGCGGGAGCGATAACGAGCAGTACTTC
CDR3: CASSLRGSDNEQYF

D: -
J: TRBJ2-3
V: TRBV5-4
size: -
DNA: TGTGCCAGCAGCTTGGGGGGGTCGGCAGATACGCAGTATTTT
CDR3: CASSLGGSADTQYF

D: -
J: TRBJ1-2
V: TRBV5-1
size: -
DNA: TGCGCCAGCAGCTTGCCTCAAGACGGCTATGGCTACACCTTC
CDR3: CASSLPQDGYGYTF

D: TRBD1
J: TRBJ1-5
V: TRBV28
size: -
DNA: TGTGCCAGCAGTTTAGGGACAGGGGGCCTAATTGGCAATCAGCCCCAGCATTTT
CDR3: CASSLGTGGLIGNQPQHF

D: -
J: TRBJ1-2
V: TRBV6-2/TRBV6-3
size: -
DNA: TGTGCCAGCAGTTACTGGAGGGGCTATGGCTACACCTTC
CDR3: CASSYWRGYGYTF

D: -
J: TRBJ2-5
V: TRBV27
size: -
DNA: TGTGCCAGCAGTTATGGGGACTTCAGGGGACAAGAGACCCAGTACTTC
CDR3: CASSYGDFRGQETQYF

D: TRBD1
J: TRBJ1-2
V: TRBV6-5
size: medium-sized
DNA: TGTGCCAGCAGTTCGCGACAGGGAGTCTTCTATGGCTACACCTTC
CDR3: CASSSRQGVFYGYTF

D: -
J: TRBJ2-7
V: TRBV15
size: few
DNA: TGTGCCACCAGCAGAGATTTTCATCTACAGGGACCCTACGAGCAGTACTTC
CDR3: CATSRDFHLQGPYEQYF